Below, 9 T cell receptor beta chains from the same sample are listed, as sequenced in a study of T-cell reconstitution after alpha-beta-depleted transplantation in children. During its preparation, the TCRbeta library received unique molecular identifiers. TCRdb ran MiXCR on the PCR reads and lists one entry per CDR3 protein. The sample shows hundreds of thousands of distinct CDR3 sequences, around 17% of them seen only once. The source was PBMCs from the stem cell graft donor, collected from the stem cell graft. The receptors were sampled from a human donor who donated a stem cell graft to a child with acute myeloid leukemia.

At least ten counts were recorded for this clonotype. V is TRBV20-1 and J is TRBJ2-3; 10 bases align to TRBD2. This CDR3 contains 14 residues. Trimming took 2 bases from V and 4 from J; bases not matched to a gene: 3. Germline V lookup: CDR1 DFQATT, CDR2 SNEGSKA (reference sequence). CDR3 loop: CSARLLAGPDTQYF. The CDR3, as DNA: TGCAGTGCTAGATTACTAGCGGGGCCAGATACGCAGTATTTT.

This clonotype was recorded a few times. The V call is TRBV6-1, the J call TRBJ1-1; unclear D gene. Trimming stripped 5 bases from V and 4 bases from J, with 17 bases between. Germline CDR1 MNHNS, CDR2 SASEGT. The CDR3 consists of 15 residues. This CDR3 reads CASSPRTWTLTEAFF. DNA of the CDR3: TGTGCCAGCAGTCCGAGAACATGGACTCTCACTGAAGCTTTCTTT.

This clonotype was counted ten times or more. The chain recombines TRBV20-1 with TRBJ2-7, with TRBD2 as a possible D gene (6 bases). Trimming stripped 3 bases from V and 3 bases from J, with 21 bases between. This CDR3 is built from 16 residues. Germline CDR1 DFQATT, CDR2 SNEGSKA (reference sequence). CDR3: CSARGGETLWDYEQYF. The CDR3 nucleotides are TGCAGTGCTAGGGGGGGAGAGACCCTATGGGACTACGAGCAGTACTTC.

This chain links TRBV6-2 or TRBV6-3 with TRBJ2-3; 7 bases match TRBD2. V was clipped by 3 bases and J by 2 bases; unmatched bases: 8. Germline V gives CDR1 MNHEY, CDR2 SVGEGT. This CDR3 is 16 amino acids long. CDR3 DNA: TGTGCCAGCAGTTATTCGGCGGGGGACCTCACAGATACGCAGTATTTT. Amino acid sequence: CASSYSAGDLTDTQYF.

This clonotype was detected many times. The CDR3 sequence: CASSSDRARGPQHF. The DNA for the CDR3 is TGTGCCAGCAGCTCGGACAGGGCACGGGGGCCCCAGCATTTT. V and J are TRBV7-2 and TRBJ1-5; TRBD1 aligns across 8 bases. With V trimmed by 4 bases and J by 9 bases, 8 bases remained unmatched. Germline assignment: CDR1 SGHTA and CDR2 FQGNSA. The CDR3 is 14 residues long.

In nucleotides, the CDR3 is TGTGCCAGCTCGGCGGGGGGGAGACAAGAGACCCAGTACTTC. Translating it yields CASSAGGRQETQYF. The chain joins TRBV7-2 to TRBJ2-5; 9 bases are a match to TRBD2. CDR1 is SGHTA, CDR2 FQGNSA, per germline. This CDR3 is built from 14 residues. With V trimmed by 8 bases and J by 2 bases, 6 bases remained unmatched. The variable domain in full, with the rest retrieved from reference TRBV7-2 and TRBJ2-5, is GAGVSQSPSNKVTEKGKDVELRCDPISGHTALYWYRQSLGQGLEFLIYFQGNSAPDKSGLPSDRFSAERTGGSVSTLTIQRTQQEDSAVYLCASSAGGRQETQYFGPGTRLLVL.

The rearrangement links TRBV2 to TRBJ2-1; TRBD2 agrees at 9 bases. Germline loops: CDR1 SNHLY, CDR2 FYNNEI. The CDR3 totals 15 residues. The trim removed 8 bases at V and 9 bases at J, leaving 14 bases unmatched. CDR3 DNA sequence: TGTGCCAGCGGGCAAGGCGGCGGGGGGGCCATTGAGCAGTTCTTC. Encoded protein: CASGQGGGGAIEQFF.

This clonotype was detected only once. The V call is TRBV7-3, the J call TRBJ1-1, with D perhaps matching TRBD1 (6 bases). Trimming took off 6 bases at V and 1 base at J, with 15 bases between the two ends. This CDR3 region has 15 residues. CDR1 and CDR2 from the germline V gene are SGHTA and FQGTGA. The CDR3 protein is CASSEQGVQNTEAFF. CDR3 in DNA: TGTGCCAGCAGTGAACAGGGCGTCCAGAACACTGAAGCTTTCTTT.

In its sample, this clonotype was seen many times. V usage is TRBV5-5 and J usage is TRBJ1-1; the D gene is possibly TRBD1 (6 bases). The CDR3 is made up of 12 amino acids. CDR1 and CDR2 (germline): SGHKS, YYEKEE (reference sequence). V gave up 1 base and J gave up 10 bases, with 11 bases separating them. This CDR3 reads CASSLRGWGAFF. The CDR3 DNA reads TGTGCCAGCAGCTTGAGGGGGTGGGGAGCTTTCTTT.